This TCR beta chain was sequenced for a study of CD4 T cells in relation to SARS-CoV-2 and coronaviruses. On the study more broadly: Shared crossreactive spike epitopes were mapped to their HLA restriction.

Deep TCR-beta sequencing used DNA from uncultured naive and memory CD4+ T cells. This table comes from immunoSEQ multiplex PCR, and its TCRdb copy is limited to in-frame clones, with some not included. The repertoire has tens of thousands of clones, more than 80% of them found once; the top ten carry approximately 1.5%. CDR3 size: 16 residues. Germline assignment: CDR1 MDHEN and CDR2 SYDVKM. The V end lost 5 bases, the J end lost 4 bases, and 17 bases lay between the germline ends. Before the COVID-19 pandemic, during about 2010-2019, CD4+ T cells were taken from unexposed donors. The chain combines TRBV28 with TRBJ1-4; no firm D call. Sequencing was done on a sample of memory CD4+ T cells from PBMCs. The receptor was derived from a human donor in good health. CDR3 in amino acids: CASSRRALANNEKLFF. CDR3 nucleotides: TGTGCCAGCAGTCGCCGGGCCCTGGCGAATAATGAAAAACTGTTTTTT.